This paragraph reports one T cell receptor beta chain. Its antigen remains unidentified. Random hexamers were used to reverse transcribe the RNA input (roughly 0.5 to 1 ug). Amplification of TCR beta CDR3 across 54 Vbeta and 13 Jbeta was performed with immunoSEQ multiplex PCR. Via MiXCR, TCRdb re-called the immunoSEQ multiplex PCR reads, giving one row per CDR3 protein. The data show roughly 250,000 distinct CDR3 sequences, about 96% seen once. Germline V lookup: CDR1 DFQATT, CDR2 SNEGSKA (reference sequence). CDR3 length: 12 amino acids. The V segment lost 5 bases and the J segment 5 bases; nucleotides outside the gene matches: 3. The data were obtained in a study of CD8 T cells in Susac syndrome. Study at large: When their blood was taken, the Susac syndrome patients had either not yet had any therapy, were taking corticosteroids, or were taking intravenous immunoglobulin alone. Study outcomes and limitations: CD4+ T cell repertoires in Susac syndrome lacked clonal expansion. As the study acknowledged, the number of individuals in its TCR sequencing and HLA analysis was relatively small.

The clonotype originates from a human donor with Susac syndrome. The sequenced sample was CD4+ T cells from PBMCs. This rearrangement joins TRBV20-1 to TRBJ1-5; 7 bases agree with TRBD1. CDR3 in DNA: TGCAGTGCTGCCCAGGGGGATCAGCCCCAGCATTTT. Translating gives CSAAQGDQPQHF.